This TCR beta chain was retrieved from a study of PD-L1 blockade in urothelial cancer. Background on the study: Administration of atezolizumab to patients began in the mid-2010s, at 1,200 mg intravenously every 3 weeks. In the patient group, about 85% of the roughly 30 were males with bladder-origin urothelial cancer. From 0 to 3 prior chemotherapy regimens had been given to the patients.

Germline values: CDR1 SEHNR, CDR2 FQNEAQ (reference sequence). With 1 base clipped from V and 8 bases from J, the junction kept 3 bases outside the gene matches. This CDR3 region has 14 residues. Time point specified: pretreatment peripheral blood. Patients in the study were battling locally advanced or metastatic urothelial carcinoma. Here immunoSEQ multiplex PCR was the method, and the copy in TCRdb shows in-frame clones only, minus some. The data contain tens of thousands of clones, over 70% of them singletons. The source was PBMCs, collected around atezolizumab (anti-PD-L1) treatment. The sequence came from a man aged 60 to 69 with urothelial cancer. The chain is built from TRBV7-9 and TRBJ1-4; 8 bases are shared with TRBD1. CDR3 sequence: CASSLGQGTEKLFF. The CDR3 region has the DNA TGTGCCAGCAGCTTAGGACAGGGGACCGAAAAACTGTTTTTT.